The entry that follows covers one T cell receptor (beta chain) sequence. The antigen remains unidentified. The data are from a study of blood T cells in healthy people across ages. Study results and limitations: Per million T cells, TCR beta diversity dropped roughly linearly as age increased. There were more naive CD4+ cells and higher diversity in long-lived donors than in aged donors.

Alongside a J-beta primer mix, a sample-barcoded 5' primer served in a second PCR lasting about 7 to 12 cycles. MiXCR, applied by TCRdb to the 5' RACE reads, yields one record per CDR3 protein. The table lists roughly 2 million distinct CDR3 sequences, just under 50% of them singletons. Germline CDR1 SEHNR, CDR2 FQNEAQ (reference sequence). V was clipped by 7 bases and J by 4 bases, with 13 bases between them. This CDR3 comprises 14 residues. Sequenced material: blood. The sequence was collected from a woman in her 40s in good health. The rearrangement links TRBV7-9 to TRBJ1-4; TRBD1 is a possible D gene (5 bases). CDR3 amino acids: CASNEGLSNEKLFF. CDR3 DNA sequence: TGTGCCAGCAACGAGGGACTCAGTAATGAAAAACTGTTTTTT.